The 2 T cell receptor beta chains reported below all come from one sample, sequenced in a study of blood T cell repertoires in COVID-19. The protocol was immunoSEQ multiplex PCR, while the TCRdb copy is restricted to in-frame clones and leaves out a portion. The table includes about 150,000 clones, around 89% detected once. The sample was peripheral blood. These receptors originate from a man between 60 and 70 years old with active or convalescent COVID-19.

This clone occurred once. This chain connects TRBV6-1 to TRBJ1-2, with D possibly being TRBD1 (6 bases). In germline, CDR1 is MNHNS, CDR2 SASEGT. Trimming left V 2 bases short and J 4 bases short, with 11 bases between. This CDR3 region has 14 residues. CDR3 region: CASSEQQGLYGYTF. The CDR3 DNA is TGTGCCAGCAGTGAACAACAGGGTCTCTATGGCTACACCTTC.

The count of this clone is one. CDR3 loop: CAISPQGATSSGNTIYF. The CDR3, as DNA: TGTGCCATCAGCCCCCAGGGGGCGACGAGCTCTGGAAACACCATATATTTT. This rearrangement joins TRBV10-3 to TRBJ1-3, with TRBD1 matching 8 bases. The germline V gene encodes CDR1 ENHRY and CDR2 SYGVKD. The trim removed 6 bases at V and 0 bases at J, leaving 10 bases unmatched. The CDR3 totals 17 residues.